These 9 T cell receptor beta chains came from one sample sequenced in a study of beta chain features in type 1 diabetes. Overall study results and limits: All four CD4+ subsets from Type 1 diabetes patients carried moderately but significantly shorter TCRB CDR3s.

No cognate antigen is known for these TCRs. The study reverse transcribed the entire isolated RNA, so it sequenced expressed TCRB transcripts. Generated by immunoSEQ multiplex PCR, the TCRdb table keeps only in-frame clones and is missing some. This sample carries approximately 600,000 clones, around 11% of them seen once, and the ten largest clones take around 0.12%. The sequenced material came from naive CD4+ T cells from blood. The receptors come from a man aged 30-40 years with type 1 diabetes.

With regard to this clone: The same CDR3 also results from other DNA sequences found in this sample. J is TRBJ2-7 and V is TRBV2; the D gene is possibly TRBD1 (5 bases). Germline V CDR1 and CDR2: SNHLY, FYNNEI. The CDR3 contains 13 residues. Trimming left V 4 bases short and J 4 bases short, with 11 bases between. CDR3 protein: CASSGQISYEQYF. DNA for the CDR3: TGTGCCAGCAGTGGACAGATCTCTTACGAGCAGTACTTC.

This clone was seen a few times. V and J are TRBV15 and TRBJ1-1, with a possible D match to TRBD1 (5 bases). CDR1 and CDR2 (germline): LNHNV, YYDKDF (reference sequence). V was cut by 1 base and J by 5 bases, with 20 bases left in between. The CDR3 extends over 17 amino acids. The CDR3: CATSRGEQGAWGTEAFF. The CDR3 DNA sequence: TGTGCCACCAGCAGAGGCGAGCAGGGAGCGTGGGGGACTGAAGCTTTCTTT.

The V and J genes are TRBV19 and TRBJ2-3; 10 nucleotides line up with TRBD1. This CDR3 has 15 residues. The germline CDR1 and CDR2 sequences are LNHDA and SQIVND (reference sequence). The J segment lost 3 bases and the V segment lost 3 bases, leaving 3 bases of the junction unmatched. The CDR3 loop is CASSIGTGETDTQYF. As DNA, the CDR3 is TGTGCCAGTAGTATCGGGACAGGGGAAACAGATACGCAGTATTTT.

Only a few counts were recorded for this clone. The J gene is TRBJ1-5, the V gene TRBV7-2; possible D gene TRBD1, 5 bases. Trimming cost V 0 bases and J 0 bases, with 21 bases left between them. The CDR3 sequence is 20 residues long. Germline V gene data show CDR1 as SGHTA and CDR2 as FQGNSA. This chain's CDR3 is CASSLAPGAGRGRSNQPQHF. In nucleotides, the CDR3 is TGTGCCAGCAGCTTAGCCCCCGGAGCGGGGCGAGGGCGTAGCAATCAGCCCCAGCATTTT.

This clone has only a few counts. The rearrangement uses TRBV5-6 and TRBJ1-2, with TRBD1 matching over 8 bases. This CDR3 spans 14 amino acids. V lost 2 bases to trimming and J lost 4 bases; unmatched junction nucleotides: 4. Germline CDR1 reads SGHDT; CDR2 reads YYEEEE. The CDR3: CASSFRQGIYGYTF. CDR3 coding DNA: TGTGCCAGCAGCTTTAGACAGGGGATCTATGGCTACACCTTC.

This clone was found a few times. The chain links TRBV7-9 to TRBJ1-2, with D unclear. The V gene lost 3 bases and the J gene lost 2 bases, with 7 bases spanning the gap. CDR1 SEHNR and CDR2 FQNEAQ come from the germline V gene (reference sequence). The CDR3 is 13 amino acids. The CDR3 region is CASSFSRNYGYTF. CDR3 nucleotide sequence: TGTGCCAGCAGCTTTAGTCGGAACTATGGCTACACCTTC.

The CDR3 region has the DNA TGTGCCAGCAGCTTAGGGCAGTCTACCTACGAGCAGTACTTC. Encoded protein: CASSLGQSTYEQYF. The chain recombines TRBV7-9 with TRBJ2-7; D is unclear. The CDR3 consists of 14 residues. V was shortened by 1 base and J by 2 bases, with 9 bases between the two germline ends. Germline V gene sequence: CDR1 SEHNR, CDR2 FQNEAQ (reference sequence).

This clone appeared a few times. The chain employs TRBV28 and TRBJ1-2; possible D gene TRBD1, 5 bases. Trimming left V 6 bases short and J 4 bases short, with 24 bases between. This CDR3 has 17 amino acids. CDR1 is MDHEN and CDR2 is SYDVKM in the germline V gene. CDR3 loop: CASSPMGQNHLGYGYTF. The CDR3 nucleotides read TGTGCCAGCAGCCCCATGGGGCAGAACCACCTGGGCTATGGCTACACCTTC.

This clone was counted a few times. V usage is TRBV19 and J usage is TRBJ2-7; D is tentatively TRBD1 or TRBD2 (5 bases each). This CDR3 spans 14 amino acids. Germline CDR1 is LNHDA and CDR2 is SQIVND (reference sequence). Trimming shortened V by 5 bases and J by 6 bases, and 17 bases separated the two germline ends. CDR3 nucleotide sequence: TGTGCCAGTAGTCCTTGGGGCAGGGACGGCGAGCAGTACTTC. This translates into CASSPWGRDGEQYF.